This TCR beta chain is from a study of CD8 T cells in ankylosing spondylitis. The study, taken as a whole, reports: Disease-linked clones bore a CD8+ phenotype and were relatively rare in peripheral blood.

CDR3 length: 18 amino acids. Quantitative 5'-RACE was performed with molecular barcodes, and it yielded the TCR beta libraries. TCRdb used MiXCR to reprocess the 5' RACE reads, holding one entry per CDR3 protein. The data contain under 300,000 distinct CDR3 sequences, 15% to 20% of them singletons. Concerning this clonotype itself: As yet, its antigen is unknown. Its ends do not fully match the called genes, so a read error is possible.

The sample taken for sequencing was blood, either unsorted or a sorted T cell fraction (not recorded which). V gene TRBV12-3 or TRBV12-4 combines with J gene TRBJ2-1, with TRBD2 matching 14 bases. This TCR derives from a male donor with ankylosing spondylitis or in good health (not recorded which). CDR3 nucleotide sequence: TGTACCAGCACCCCCAACGTGGGACTAGCGGGAGCTTACAATGAGCAGTTCTTC. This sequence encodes CTSTPNVGLAGAYNEQFF.